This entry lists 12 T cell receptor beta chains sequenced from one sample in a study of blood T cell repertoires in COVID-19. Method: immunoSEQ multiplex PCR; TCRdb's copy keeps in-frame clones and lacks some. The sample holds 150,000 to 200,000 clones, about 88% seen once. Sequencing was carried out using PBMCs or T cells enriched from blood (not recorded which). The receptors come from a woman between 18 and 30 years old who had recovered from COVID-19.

The CDR3 reads CASSLGGNNSPLHF. The DNA for the CDR3 is TGTGCCAGCAGTTTGGGAGGGAACAATTCACCCCTCCACTTT. The chain couples TRBV28 to TRBJ1-6; D gene uncertain. Between the trimmed V and J ends, which lost 3 bases and 7 bases, there was a span of 10 bases. The germline CDR1 and CDR2 sequences are MDHEN and SYDVKM. This CDR3 is built from 14 residues.

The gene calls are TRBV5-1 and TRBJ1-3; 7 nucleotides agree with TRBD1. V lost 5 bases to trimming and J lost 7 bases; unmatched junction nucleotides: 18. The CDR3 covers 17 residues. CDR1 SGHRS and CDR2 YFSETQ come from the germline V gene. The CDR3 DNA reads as TGCGCCAGCAGGCCTAATCCTATGACAGGGCTTTCGAACACCATATATTTT. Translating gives CASRPNPMTGLSNTIYF.

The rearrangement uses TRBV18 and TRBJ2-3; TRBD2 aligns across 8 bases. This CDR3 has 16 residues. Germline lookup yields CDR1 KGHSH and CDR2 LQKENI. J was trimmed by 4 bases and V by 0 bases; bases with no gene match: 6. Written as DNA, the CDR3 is TGTGCCAGCTCACCACCGGGGACTAGTCGCCCAGATACGCAGTATTTT. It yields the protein CASSPPGTSRPDTQYF.

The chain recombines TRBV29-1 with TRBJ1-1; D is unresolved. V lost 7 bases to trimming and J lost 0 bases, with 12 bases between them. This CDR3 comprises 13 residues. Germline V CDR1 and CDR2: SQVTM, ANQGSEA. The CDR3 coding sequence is TGCAGCGCAAGAGTAAGTATGAACACTGAAGCTTTCTTT. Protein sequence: CSARVSMNTEAFF.

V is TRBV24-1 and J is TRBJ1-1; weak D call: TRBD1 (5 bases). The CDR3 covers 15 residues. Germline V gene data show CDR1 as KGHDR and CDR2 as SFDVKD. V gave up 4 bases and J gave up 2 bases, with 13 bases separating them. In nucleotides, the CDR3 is TGTGCCACCAGTGACTCAAGAACAGGCAACACTGAAGCTTTCTTT. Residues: CATSDSRTGNTEAFF.

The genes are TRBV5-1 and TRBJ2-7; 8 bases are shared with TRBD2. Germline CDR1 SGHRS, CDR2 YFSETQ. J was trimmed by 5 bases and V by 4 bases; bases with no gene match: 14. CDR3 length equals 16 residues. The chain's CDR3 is CASSPTQAGATNEQYF. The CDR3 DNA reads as TGCGCCAGCAGCCCAACCCAAGCGGGAGCTACCAACGAGCAGTACTTC.

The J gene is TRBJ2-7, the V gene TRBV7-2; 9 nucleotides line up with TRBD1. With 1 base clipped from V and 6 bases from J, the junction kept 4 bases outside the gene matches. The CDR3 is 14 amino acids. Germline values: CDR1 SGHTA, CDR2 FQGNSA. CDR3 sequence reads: CASSLGQGVTEQYF. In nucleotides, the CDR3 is TGTGCCAGCAGCTTAGGACAGGGGGTGACCGAGCAGTACTTC.

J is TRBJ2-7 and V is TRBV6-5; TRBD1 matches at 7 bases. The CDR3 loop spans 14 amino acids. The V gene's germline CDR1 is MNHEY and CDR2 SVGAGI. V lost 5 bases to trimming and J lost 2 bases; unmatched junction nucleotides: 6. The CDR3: CASSPTGNPYEQYF. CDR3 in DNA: TGTGCCAGCAGTCCGACAGGGAACCCCTACGAGCAGTACTTC.

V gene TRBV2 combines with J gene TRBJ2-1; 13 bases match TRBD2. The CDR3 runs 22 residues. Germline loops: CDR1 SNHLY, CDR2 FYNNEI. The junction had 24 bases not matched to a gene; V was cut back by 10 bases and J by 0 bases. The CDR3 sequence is CATTPSKKGLAGDFSSYNEQFF. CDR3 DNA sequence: TGTGCCACCACGCCGAGTAAGAAAGGACTAGCGGGGGACTTCAGCTCCTACAATGAGCAGTTCTTC.

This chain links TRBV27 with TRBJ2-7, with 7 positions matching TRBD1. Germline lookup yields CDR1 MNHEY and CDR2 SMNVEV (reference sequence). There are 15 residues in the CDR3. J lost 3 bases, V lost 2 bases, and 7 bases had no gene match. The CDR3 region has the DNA TGTGCCAGCAGTTTAGTAGGGACAGCTGTCTACGAGCAGTACTTC. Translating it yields CASSLVGTAVYEQYF.

CDR3 loop: CASSAGPGNTIYF. The CDR3 nucleotides are TGTGCCAGCTCCGCGGGACCCGGAAACACCATATATTTT. The rearrangement joins TRBV2 to TRBJ1-3, with D possibly being TRBD1 (5 bases). The ends were cut back, 8 bases at V and 4 bases at J, with 12 bases in the middle. The CDR3 spans 13 residues. Germline V lookup: CDR1 SNHLY, CDR2 FYNNEI.

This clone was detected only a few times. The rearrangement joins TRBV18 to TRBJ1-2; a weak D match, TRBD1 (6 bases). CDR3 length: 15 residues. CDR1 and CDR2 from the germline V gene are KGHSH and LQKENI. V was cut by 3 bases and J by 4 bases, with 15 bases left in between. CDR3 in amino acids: CASSPPSTGSYGYTF. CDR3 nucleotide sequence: TGTGCCAGCTCACCCCCATCGACAGGCTCCTATGGCTACACCTTC.